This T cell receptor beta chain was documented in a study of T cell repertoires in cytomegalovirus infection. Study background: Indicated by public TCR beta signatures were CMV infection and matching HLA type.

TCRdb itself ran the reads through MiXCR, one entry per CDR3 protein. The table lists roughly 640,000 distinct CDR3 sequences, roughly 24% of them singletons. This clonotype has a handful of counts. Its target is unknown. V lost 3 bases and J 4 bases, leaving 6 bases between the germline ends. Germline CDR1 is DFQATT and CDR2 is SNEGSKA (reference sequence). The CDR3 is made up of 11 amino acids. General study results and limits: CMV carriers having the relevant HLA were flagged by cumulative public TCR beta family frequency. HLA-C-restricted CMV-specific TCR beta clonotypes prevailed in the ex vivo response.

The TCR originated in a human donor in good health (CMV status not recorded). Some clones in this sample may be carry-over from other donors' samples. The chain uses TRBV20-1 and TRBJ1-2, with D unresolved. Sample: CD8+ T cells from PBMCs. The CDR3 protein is CSARPGYGYTF. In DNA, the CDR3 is TGCAGTGCTAGGCCAGGCTATGGCTACACCTTC.